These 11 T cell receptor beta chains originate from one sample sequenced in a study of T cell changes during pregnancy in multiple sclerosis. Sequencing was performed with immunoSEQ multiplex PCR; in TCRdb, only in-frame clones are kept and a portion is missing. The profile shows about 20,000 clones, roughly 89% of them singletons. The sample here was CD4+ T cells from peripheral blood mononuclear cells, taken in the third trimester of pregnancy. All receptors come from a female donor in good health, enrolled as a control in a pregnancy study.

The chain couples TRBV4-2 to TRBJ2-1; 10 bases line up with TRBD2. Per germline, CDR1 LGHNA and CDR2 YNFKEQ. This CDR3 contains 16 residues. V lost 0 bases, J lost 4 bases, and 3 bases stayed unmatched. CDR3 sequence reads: CASSQDGLADYNEQFF. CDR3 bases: TGTGCCAGCAGCCAAGACGGACTAGCGGATTACAATGAGCAGTTCTTC.

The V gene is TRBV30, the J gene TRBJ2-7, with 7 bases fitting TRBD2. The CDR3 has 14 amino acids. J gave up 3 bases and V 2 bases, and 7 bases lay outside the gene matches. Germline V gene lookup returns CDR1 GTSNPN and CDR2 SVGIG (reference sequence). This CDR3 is CAWSHKGRGYEQYF. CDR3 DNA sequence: TGTGCCTGGAGTCACAAGGGGAGGGGCTACGAGCAGTACTTC.

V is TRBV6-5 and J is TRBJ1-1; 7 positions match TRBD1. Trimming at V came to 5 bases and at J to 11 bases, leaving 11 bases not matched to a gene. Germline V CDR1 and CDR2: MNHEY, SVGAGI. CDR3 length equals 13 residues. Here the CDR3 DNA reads TGTGCCAGCAGTCGCCGACAGGGTCAAGGGGCTTTCTTT. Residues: CASSRRQGQGAFF.

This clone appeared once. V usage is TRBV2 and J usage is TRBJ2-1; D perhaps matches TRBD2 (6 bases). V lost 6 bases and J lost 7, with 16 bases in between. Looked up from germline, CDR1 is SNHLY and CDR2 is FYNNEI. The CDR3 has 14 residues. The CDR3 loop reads CASRPGGRTNEQFF. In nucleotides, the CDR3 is TGTGCCAGCAGGCCTGGGGGGAGGACTAATGAGCAGTTCTTC. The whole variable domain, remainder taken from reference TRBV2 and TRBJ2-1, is EPEVTQTPSHQVTQMGQEVILRCVPISNHLYFYWYRQILGQKVEFLVSFYNNEISEKSEIFDDQFSVERPDGSNFTLKIRSTKLEDSAMYFCASRPGGRTNEQFFGPGTRLTVL.

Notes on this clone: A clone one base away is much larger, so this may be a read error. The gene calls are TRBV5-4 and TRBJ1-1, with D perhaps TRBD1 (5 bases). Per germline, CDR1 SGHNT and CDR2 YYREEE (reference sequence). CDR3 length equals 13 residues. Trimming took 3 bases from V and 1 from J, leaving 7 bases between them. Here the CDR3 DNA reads TGTGCCAGCAGCTCCGGACAGAACACTGAAGCTTTCTTT. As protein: CASSSGQNTEAFF.

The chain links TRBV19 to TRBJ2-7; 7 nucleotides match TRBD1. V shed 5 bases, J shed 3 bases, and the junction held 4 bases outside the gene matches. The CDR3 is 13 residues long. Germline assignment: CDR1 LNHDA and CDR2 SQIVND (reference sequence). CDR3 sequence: CASSGDSYYEQYF. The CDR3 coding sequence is TGTGCCAGTAGTGGGGACAGCTACTACGAGCAGTACTTC.

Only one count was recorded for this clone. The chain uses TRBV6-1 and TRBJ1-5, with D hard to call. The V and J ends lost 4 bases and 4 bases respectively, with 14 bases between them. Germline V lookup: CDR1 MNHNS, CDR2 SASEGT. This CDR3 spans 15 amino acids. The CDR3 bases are TGTGCCAGCAGTGTAAGCCGGGGAGGGAATCAGCCCCAGCATTTT. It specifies CASSVSRGGNQPQHF.

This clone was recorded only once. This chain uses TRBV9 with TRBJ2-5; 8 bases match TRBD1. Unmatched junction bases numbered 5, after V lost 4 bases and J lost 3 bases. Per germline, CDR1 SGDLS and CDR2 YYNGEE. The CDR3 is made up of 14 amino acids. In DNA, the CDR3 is TGTGCCAGCAGCCAAGGACAGGGAGAAGAGACCCAGTACTTC. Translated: CASSQGQGEETQYF.

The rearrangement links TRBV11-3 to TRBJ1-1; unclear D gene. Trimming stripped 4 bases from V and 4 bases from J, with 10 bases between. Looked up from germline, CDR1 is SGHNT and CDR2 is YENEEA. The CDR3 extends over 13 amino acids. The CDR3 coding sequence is TGTGCCAGCAGCTCTTCGAGAAGCACTGAAGCTTTCTTT. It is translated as CASSSSRSTEAFF.

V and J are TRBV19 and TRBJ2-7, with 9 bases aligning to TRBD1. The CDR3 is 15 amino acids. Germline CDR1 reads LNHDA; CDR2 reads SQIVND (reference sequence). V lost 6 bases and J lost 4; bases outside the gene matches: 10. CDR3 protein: CASSTKTGGIYEQYF. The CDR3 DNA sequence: TGTGCCAGTAGCACGAAGACAGGGGGTATATACGAGCAGTACTTC.

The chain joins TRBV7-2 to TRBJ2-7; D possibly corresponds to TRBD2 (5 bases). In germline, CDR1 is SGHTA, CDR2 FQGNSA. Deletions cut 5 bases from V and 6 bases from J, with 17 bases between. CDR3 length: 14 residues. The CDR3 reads CASSHAAASSEQYF. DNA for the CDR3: TGTGCCAGCAGCCATGCAGCCGCTAGCTCCGAGCAGTACTTC.